One TCR beta chain is described in this entry. What it binds is unknown. The data derive from a study of STAT3 mutations in large granular lymphocyte leukemia. The overall study: Over half of T-LGLL patients had one or more immunosuppressive regimens. Points from the study as a whole: Treatment regimens differed across patients between samplings. Some patients had dominant TCR clones larger than their STAT3 mutant burden. In T-cell large granular lymphocyte leukemia, about half of patients showed multiple immunodominant subclonotypes. Clonal expansion was inferred from samples taken at other timepoints.

CDR1 and CDR2 from the germline V gene are SGHRS and YFSETQ. V was cut by 6 bases and J by 3 bases, with 19 bases left in between. The CDR3 contains 15 residues. Method: immunoSEQ multiplex PCR; TCRdb's copy keeps in-frame clones and lacks some. The sample includes about 42,000 clones, 81% of them seen just once. Sequences were obtained from PBMCs. The rearrangement uses TRBV5-1 and TRBJ2-7; the D gene is possibly TRBD2 (6 bases). This receptor was obtained from a human donor with T large granular lymphocyte leukemia. Some clones in this sample may be carry-over from other donors' samples. The CDR3 DNA follows: TGCGCCAGCACCCTGACATCCGGGAGAAACTACGAGCAGTACTTC. Residues: CASTLTSGRNYEQYF. The full variable domain, in which reference TRBV5-1 and TRBJ2-7 provide the parts outside the CDR3, is KAGVTQTPRYLIKTRGQQVTLSCSPISGHRSVSWYQQTPGQGLQFLFEYFSETQRNKGNFPGRFSGRQFSNSRSEMNVSTLELGDSALYLCASTLTSGRNYEQYFGPGTRLTVT.